Here is one TCR beta chain with its context. Its antigen is not identified. The data derive from a study of shared clonotypes between healthy human individuals. Study-wide points: Sharing across a handful of donors was seen in 4% to 5% of naive CD4 clonotypes. The study drew on few donors, limiting represented genetic and exposure-history diversity.

Method: immunoSEQ multiplex PCR; TCRdb's copy keeps in-frame clones and lacks some. The sample contains around 2.1 million clones, approximately 94% of which appear only once. Terminally differentiated effector memory CD45RA+ cells were left out of the naive CD8 fraction, which was CD45RO-negative and positively selected for CCR7. The ends were cut back, 5 bases at V and 5 bases at J, with 18 bases in the middle. CDR1 and CDR2 from the germline V gene are SGHAT and FQNNGV. The CDR3 spans 15 residues. This clonotype was sampled from a man between 18 and 35 years old in good health. Some clones in this sample may be carry-over from other donors' samples. The sample taken for sequencing was naive CD8+ T cells from PBMCs. The V and J genes are TRBV11-2 and TRBJ1-1; possible D gene TRBD1, 6 bases. CDR3 nucleotide sequence: TGTGCCAGCAGCCTTCGCACAGGGCTGGGGACTGAAGCTTTCTTT. Its translation is CASSLRTGLGTEAFF.